This T cell receptor beta chain was sequenced during a study of blood T cell repertoires in COVID-19. With regard to this clone: The sample holds other DNA sequences that translate to the same CDR3.

Assay used: immunoSEQ multiplex PCR; TCRdb lists only in-frame clones, some missing. The repertoire holds about 100,000 clones, with about 86% as singletons. For recovered donors of Cohort 3, there were two negative PCRs, clearance, or symptom resolution. Germline V CDR1 and CDR2: MNHEY, SMNVEV (reference sequence). This CDR3 has 13 amino acids. V gave up 0 bases and J gave up 2 bases, with 4 bases separating them. This receptor was taken from a woman aged 45-60 years who had recovered from COVID-19. The J gene is TRBJ1-2, the V gene TRBV27; D gene ambiguous. What was sequenced was PBMCs or T cells enriched from blood (not recorded which). CDR3 nucleotide sequence: TGTGCCAGCAGTTTATCCCGGAACTATGGCTACACCTTC. Translation gives CASSLSRNYGYTF.